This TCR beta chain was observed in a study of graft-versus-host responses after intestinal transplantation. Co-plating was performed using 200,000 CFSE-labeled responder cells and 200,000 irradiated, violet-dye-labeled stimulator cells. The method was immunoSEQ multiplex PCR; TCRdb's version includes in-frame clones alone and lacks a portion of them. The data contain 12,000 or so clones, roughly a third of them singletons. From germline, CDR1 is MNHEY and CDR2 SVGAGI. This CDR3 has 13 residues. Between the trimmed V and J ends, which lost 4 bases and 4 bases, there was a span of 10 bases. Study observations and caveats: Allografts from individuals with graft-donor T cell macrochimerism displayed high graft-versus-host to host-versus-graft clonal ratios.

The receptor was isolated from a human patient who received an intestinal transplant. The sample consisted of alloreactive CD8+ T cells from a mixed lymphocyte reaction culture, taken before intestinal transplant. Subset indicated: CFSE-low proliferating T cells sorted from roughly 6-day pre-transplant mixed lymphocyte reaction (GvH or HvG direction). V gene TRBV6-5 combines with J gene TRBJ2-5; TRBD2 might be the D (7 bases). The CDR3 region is CASSSGGAETQYF. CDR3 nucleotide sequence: TGTGCCAGCAGTTCTGGGGGGGCAGAGACCCAGTACTTC.